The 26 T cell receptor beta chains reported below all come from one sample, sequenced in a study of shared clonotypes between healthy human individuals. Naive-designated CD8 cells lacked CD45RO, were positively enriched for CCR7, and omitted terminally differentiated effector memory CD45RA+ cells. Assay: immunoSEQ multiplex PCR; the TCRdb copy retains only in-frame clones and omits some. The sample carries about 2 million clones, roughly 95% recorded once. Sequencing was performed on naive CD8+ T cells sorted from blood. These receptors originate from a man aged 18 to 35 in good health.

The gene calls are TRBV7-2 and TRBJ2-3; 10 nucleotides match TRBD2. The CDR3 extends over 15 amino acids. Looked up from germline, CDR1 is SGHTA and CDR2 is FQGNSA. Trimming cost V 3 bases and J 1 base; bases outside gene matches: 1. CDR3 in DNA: TGTGCCAGCAGCTTCGGACTAGCGGGCACAGATACGCAGTATTTT. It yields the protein CASSFGLAGTDTQYF.

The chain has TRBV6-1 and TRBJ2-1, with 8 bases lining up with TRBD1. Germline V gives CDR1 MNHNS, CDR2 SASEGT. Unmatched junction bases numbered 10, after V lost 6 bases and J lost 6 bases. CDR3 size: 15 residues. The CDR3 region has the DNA TGTGCCAGCAGATGGGAATGGACAGGGTTCAATGAGCAGTTCTTC. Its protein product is CASRWEWTGFNEQFF.

The CDR3: CASSRFPEMNTEAFF. In DNA, the CDR3 is TGTGCCAGCAGCCGCTTTCCGGAGATGAACACTGAAGCTTTCTTT. V gene TRBV11-2 combines with J gene TRBJ1-1, with D unresolved. The germline V gene encodes CDR1 SGHAT and CDR2 FQNNGV. The V and J ends lost 5 bases and 0 bases respectively, with 13 bases between them. The CDR3 length is 15 residues.

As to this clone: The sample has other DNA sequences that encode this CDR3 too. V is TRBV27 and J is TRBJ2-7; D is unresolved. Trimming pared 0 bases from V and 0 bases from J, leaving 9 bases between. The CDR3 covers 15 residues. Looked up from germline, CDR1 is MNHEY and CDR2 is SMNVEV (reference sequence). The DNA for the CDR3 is TGTGCCAGCAGTTTATCTGGATTAAGCTCCTACGAGCAGTACTTC. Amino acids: CASSLSGLSSYEQYF.

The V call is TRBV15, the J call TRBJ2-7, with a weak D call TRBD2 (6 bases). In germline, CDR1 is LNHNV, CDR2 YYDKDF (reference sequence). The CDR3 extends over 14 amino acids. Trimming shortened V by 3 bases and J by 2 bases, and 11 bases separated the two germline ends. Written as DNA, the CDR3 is TGTGCCACCAGCAGCCGGGACTTCCCCTACGAGCAGTACTTC. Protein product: CATSSRDFPYEQYF. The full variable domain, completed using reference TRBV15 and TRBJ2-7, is DAMVIQNPRYQVTQFGKPVTLSCSQTLNHNVMYWYQQKSSQAPKLLFHYYDKDFNNEADTPDNFQSRRPNTSFCFLDIRSPGLGDTAMYLCATSSRDFPYEQYFGPGTRLTVT.

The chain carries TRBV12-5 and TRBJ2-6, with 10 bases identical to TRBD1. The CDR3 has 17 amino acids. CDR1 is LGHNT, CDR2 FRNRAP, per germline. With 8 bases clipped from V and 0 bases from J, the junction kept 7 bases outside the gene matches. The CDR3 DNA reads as TGTGCTAGTAGAGCGGGACAGGGGAACTCTGGGGCCAACGTCCTGACTTTC. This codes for CASRAGQGNSGANVLTF.

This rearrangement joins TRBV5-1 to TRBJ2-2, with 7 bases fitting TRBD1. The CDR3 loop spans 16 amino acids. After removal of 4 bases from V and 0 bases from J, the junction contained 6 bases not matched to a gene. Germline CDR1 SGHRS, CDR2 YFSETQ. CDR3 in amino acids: CASSTAGTANTGELFF. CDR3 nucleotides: TGCGCCAGCAGCACGGCCGGGACAGCGAACACCGGGGAGCTGTTTTTT.

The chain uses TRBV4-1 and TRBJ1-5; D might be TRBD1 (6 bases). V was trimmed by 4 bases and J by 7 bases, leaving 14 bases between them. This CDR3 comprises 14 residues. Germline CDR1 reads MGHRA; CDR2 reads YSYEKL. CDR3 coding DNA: TGCGCCAGCAGCCGCGCAGGGGACGGACAGCCCCAGCATTTT. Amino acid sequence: CASSRAGDGQPQHF.

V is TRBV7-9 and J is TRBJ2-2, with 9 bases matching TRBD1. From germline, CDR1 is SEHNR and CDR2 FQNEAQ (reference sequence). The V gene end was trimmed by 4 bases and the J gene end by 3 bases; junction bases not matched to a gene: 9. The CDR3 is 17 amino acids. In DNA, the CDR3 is TGTGCCAGCAGCTCATCCCGGGACAGGGATTACACCGGGGAGCTGTTTTTT. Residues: CASSSSRDRDYTGELFF.

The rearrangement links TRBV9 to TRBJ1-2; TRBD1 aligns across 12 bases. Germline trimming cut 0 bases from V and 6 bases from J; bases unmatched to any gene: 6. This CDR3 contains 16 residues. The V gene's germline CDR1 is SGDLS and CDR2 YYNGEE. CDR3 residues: CASSVGGTGGVNGYTF. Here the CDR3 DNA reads TGTGCCAGCAGCGTAGGTGGGACAGGGGGCGTAAATGGCTACACCTTC.

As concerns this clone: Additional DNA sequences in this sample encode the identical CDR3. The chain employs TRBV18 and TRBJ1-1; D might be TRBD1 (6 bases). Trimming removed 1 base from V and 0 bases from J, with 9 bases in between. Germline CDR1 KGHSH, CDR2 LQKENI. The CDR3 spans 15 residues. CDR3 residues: CASSPLGGLNTEAFF. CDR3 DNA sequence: TGTGCCAGCTCACCACTGGGGGGGCTGAACACTGAAGCTTTCTTT. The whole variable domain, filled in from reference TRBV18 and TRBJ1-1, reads NAGVMQNPRHLVRRRGQEARLRCSPMKGHSHVYWYRQLPEEGLKFMVYLQKENIIDESGMPKERFSAEFPKEGPSILRIQQVVRGDSAAYFCASSPLGGLNTEAFFGQGTRLTVV.

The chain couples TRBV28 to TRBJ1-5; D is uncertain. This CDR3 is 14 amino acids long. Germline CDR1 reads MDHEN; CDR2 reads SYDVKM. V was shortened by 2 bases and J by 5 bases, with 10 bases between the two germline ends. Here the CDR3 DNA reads TGTGCCAGCAGTTTAGACACCCTTTATCAGCCCCAGCATTTT. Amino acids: CASSLDTLYQPQHF.

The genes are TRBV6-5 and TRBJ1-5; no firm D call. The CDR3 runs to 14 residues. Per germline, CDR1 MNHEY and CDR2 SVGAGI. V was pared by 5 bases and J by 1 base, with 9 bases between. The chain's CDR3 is CASSPWESNQPQHF. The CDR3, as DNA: TGTGCCAGCAGTCCTTGGGAGAGCAATCAGCCCCAGCATTTT.

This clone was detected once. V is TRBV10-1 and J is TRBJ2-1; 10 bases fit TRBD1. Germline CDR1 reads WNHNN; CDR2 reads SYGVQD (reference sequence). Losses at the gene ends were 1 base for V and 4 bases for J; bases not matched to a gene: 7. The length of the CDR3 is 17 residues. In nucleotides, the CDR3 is TGCGCCAGCAGTGAGTTTTCGGGACAGGGGATTTACAATGAGCAGTTCTTC. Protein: CASSEFSGQGIYNEQFF.

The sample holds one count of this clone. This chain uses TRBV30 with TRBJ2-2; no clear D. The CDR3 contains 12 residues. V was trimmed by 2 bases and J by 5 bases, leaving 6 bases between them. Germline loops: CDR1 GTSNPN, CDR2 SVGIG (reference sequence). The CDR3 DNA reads TGTGCCTGGAGTTTTTTAACCGGGGAGCTGTTTTTT. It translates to CAWSFLTGELFF.

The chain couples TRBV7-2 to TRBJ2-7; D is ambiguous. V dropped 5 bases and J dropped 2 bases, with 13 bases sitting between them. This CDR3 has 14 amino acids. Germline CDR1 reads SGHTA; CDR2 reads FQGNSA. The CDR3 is CASSKGVSTYEQYF. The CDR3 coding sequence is TGTGCCAGCAGCAAAGGAGTCTCGACCTACGAGCAGTACTTC.

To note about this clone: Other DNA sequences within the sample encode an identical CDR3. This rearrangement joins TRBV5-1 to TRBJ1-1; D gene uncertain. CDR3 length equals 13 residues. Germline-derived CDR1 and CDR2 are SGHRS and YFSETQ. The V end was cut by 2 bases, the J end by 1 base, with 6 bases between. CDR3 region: CASSLSENTEAFF. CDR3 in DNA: TGCGCCAGCAGCTTATCTGAGAACACTGAAGCTTTCTTT. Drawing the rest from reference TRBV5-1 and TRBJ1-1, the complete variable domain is KAGVTQTPRYLIKTRGQQVTLSCSPISGHRSVSWYQQTPGQGLQFLFEYFSETQRNKGNFPGRFSGRQFSNSRSEMNVSTLELGDSALYLCASSLSENTEAFFGQGTRLTVV.

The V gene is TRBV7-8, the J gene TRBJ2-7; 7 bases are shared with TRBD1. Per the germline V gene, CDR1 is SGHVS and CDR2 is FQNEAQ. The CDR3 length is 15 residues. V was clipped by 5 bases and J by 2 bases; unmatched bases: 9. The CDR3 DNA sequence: TGTGCCAGCAGCGCGATCGGGACAGCCGCCTACGAGCAGTACTTC. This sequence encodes CASSAIGTAAYEQYF. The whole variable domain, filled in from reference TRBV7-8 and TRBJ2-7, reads GAGVSQSPRYKVAKRGQDVALRCDPISGHVSLFWYQQALGQGPEFLTYFQNEAQLDKSGLPSDRFFAERPEGSVSTLKIQRTQQEDSAVYLCASSAIGTAAYEQYFGPGTRLTVT.

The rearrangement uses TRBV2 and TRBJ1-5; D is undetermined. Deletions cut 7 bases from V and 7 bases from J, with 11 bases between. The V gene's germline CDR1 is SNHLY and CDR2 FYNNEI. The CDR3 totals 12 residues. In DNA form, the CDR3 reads TGTGCCAGCAAGGTCGGGAGGCAGCCCCAGCATTTT. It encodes CASKVGRQPQHF.

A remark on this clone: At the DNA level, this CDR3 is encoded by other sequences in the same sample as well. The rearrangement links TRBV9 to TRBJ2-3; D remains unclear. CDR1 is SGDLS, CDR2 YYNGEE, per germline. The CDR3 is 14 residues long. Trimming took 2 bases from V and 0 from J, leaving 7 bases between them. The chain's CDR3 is CASSVHGSTDTQYF. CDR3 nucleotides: TGTGCCAGCAGCGTGCATGGGAGCACAGATACGCAGTATTTT.

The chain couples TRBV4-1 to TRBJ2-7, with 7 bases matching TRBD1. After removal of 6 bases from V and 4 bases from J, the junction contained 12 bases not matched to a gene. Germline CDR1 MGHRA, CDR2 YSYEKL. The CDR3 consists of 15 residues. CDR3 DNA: TGCGCCAGCAGGCTAAGTCCACAGGGGAAATACGAGCAGTACTTC. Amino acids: CASRLSPQGKYEQYF.

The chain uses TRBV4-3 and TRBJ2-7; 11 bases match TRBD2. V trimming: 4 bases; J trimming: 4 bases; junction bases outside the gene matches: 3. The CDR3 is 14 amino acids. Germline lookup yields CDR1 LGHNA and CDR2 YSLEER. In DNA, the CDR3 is TGCGCCAGCAGCCTGGGACTAGCGGAATACGAGCAGTACTTC. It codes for CASSLGLAEYEQYF.

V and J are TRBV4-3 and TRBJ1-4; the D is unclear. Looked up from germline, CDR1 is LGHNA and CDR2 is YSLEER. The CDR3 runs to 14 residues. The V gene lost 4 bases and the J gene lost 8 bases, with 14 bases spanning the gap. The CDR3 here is CASSLRGLGEKLFF. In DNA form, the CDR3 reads TGCGCCAGCAGCCTCCGTGGACTGGGAGAAAAACTGTTTTTT.

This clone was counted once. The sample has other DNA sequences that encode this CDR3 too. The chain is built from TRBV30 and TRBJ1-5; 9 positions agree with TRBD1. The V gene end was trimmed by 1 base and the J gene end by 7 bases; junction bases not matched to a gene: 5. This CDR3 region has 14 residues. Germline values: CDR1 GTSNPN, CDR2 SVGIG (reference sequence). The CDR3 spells CAWSAGQGGQPQHF. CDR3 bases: TGTGCCTGGAGTGCGGGACAGGGTGGGCAGCCCCAGCATTTT.

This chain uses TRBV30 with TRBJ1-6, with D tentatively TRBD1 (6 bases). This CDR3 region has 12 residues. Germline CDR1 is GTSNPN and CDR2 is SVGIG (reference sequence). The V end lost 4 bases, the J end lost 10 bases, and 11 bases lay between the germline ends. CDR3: CAWMGAGSPLHF. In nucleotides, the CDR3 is TGTGCCTGGATGGGGGCGGGATCACCCCTCCACTTT.

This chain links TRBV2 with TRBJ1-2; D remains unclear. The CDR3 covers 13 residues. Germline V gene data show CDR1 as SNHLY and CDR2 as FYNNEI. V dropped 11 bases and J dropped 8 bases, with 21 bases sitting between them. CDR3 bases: TGTGCCCCGGGCGGGAGCCAATCGGAAGGCTACACCTTC. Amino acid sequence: CAPGGSQSEGYTF.